These 17 T cell receptor beta chains were sequenced from one sample in a study of T cell responses to AZD1222 COVID-19 vaccine. Produced via immunoSEQ multiplex PCR; TCRdb's table is partial and in-frame only. The sample lists fewer than 150,000 clones, approximately 88% occurring once. This specimen was peripheral blood, taken on day 0 of AZD1222 vaccination. The receptors come from an adult in good health.

This chain uses TRBV2 with TRBJ1-5, with D perhaps matching TRBD1 (5 bases). The length of the CDR3 is 14 residues. Between the trimmed V and J ends, which lost 2 bases and 7 bases, there was a span of 12 bases. Germline values: CDR1 SNHLY, CDR2 FYNNEI. The CDR3, as DNA: TGTGCCAGCAGTGAATCCAGGGTCGAACAGCCCCAGCATTTT. Protein sequence: CASSESRVEQPQHF.

This rearrangement joins TRBV19 to TRBJ1-4, with a tentative D call TRBD1 (6 bases). This CDR3 region has 15 residues. The germline V gene encodes CDR1 LNHDA and CDR2 SQIVND (reference sequence). V was clipped by 7 bases and J by 8 bases, with 20 bases between them. This CDR3 is CASTRAQGINEKLFF. The DNA for the CDR3 is TGTGCCAGTACCAGGGCCCAGGGGATAAACGAAAAACTGTTTTTT.

The rearrangement links TRBV6-5 to TRBJ1-1; 8 positions agree with TRBD1. Germline lookup yields CDR1 MNHEY and CDR2 SVGAGI. Germline trimming cut 5 bases from V and 4 bases from J; bases unmatched to any gene: 9. The CDR3 covers 15 residues. The CDR3 spells CASSMTGAQGTEAFF. For the CDR3, the DNA is TGTGCCAGCAGTATGACAGGGGCGCAGGGCACTGAAGCTTTCTTT.

The chain carries TRBV5-1 and TRBJ2-3; possibly TRBD1 or TRBD2 for D (5 bases each). CDR3 length: 14 residues. Germline-derived CDR1 and CDR2 are SGHRS and YFSETQ. V was pared by 0 bases and J by 2 bases, with 7 bases between. The CDR3 is CASSLEGTTDTQYF. CDR3 bases: TGCGCCAGCAGCTTGGAGGGGACCACAGATACGCAGTATTTT.

V usage is TRBV3-1 (or the pseudogene TRBV3-2) and J usage is TRBJ1-2; perhaps TRBD1 as D (5 bases). CDR1 and CDR2 (germline): LGHDT, YNNKEL (reference sequence). The V end was cut by 0 bases, the J end by 7 bases, with 12 bases between. This CDR3 region has 14 residues. CDR3 in amino acids: CASSQDPGFSGYTF. The CDR3 nucleotides are TGTGCCAGCAGCCAAGACCCAGGGTTTAGTGGCTACACCTTC.

This clone was seen a handful of times. The J gene is TRBJ1-2, the V gene TRBV2; D call uncertain. The germline CDR1 and CDR2 sequences are SNHLY and FYNNEI. V was trimmed by 2 bases and J by 2 bases, leaving 9 bases between them. This CDR3 contains 14 residues. The CDR3 DNA is TGTGCCAGCAGTGAACAGCAATCAAACTATGGCTACACCTTC. It specifies CASSEQQSNYGYTF.

The rearrangement links TRBV27 to TRBJ1-2; weak D call: TRBD1 (5 bases). V was pared by 5 bases and J by 4 bases, with 20 bases between. This CDR3 is built from 16 residues. Looked up from germline, CDR1 is MNHEY and CDR2 is SMNVEV (reference sequence). CDR3 in amino acids: CASSPGGGFGIYGYTF. The CDR3 nucleotides read TGTGCCAGCAGTCCAGGTGGGGGGTTTGGAATCTATGGCTACACCTTC.

This rearrangement joins TRBV3-1 (or the pseudogene TRBV3-2) to TRBJ2-7; 9 positions match TRBD1. Per germline, CDR1 LGHDT and CDR2 YNNKEL (reference sequence). The CDR3 totals 22 residues. J gave up 2 bases and V 0 bases, and 23 bases lay outside the gene matches. The CDR3 region is CASSQEARKDRGFSGKAYEQYF. The DNA for the CDR3 is TGTGCCAGCAGCCAAGAGGCCCGTAAAGACAGGGGGTTTTCAGGGAAGGCCTACGAGCAGTACTTC.

This clone was seen more than once but under ten times. The gene calls are TRBV5-5 and TRBJ2-2; D possibly corresponds to TRBD2 (6 bases). Between the trimmed V and J ends, which lost 5 bases and 7 bases, there was a span of 12 bases. There are 13 residues in the CDR3. Germline V gene lookup returns CDR1 SGHKS and CDR2 YYEKEE (reference sequence). The CDR3 loop reads CASSGGVNGELFF. The CDR3 bases are TGTGCCAGCAGTGGAGGGGTAAACGGGGAGCTGTTTTTT.

The chain uses TRBV19 and TRBJ1-1; D is possibly TRBD1 (6 bases). The CDR3 is 15 amino acids. From germline, CDR1 is LNHDA and CDR2 SQIVND (reference sequence). V was pared by 7 bases and J by 10 bases, with 25 bases between. In DNA form, the CDR3 reads TGTGCCAGTACCCCCCAATGGGTCCCCGGAGGGGGAGCTTTCTTT. It yields the protein CASTPQWVPGGGAFF. Using reference TRBV19 and TRBJ1-1 for the parts outside the CDR3, the full variable domain is DGGITQSPKYLFRKEGQNVTLSCEQNLNHDAMYWYRQDPGQGLRLIYYSQIVNDFQKGDIAEGYSVSREKKESFPLTVTSAQKNPTAFYLCASTPQWVPGGGAFFGQGTRLTVV.

This clone was counted between two and nine times. The rearrangement links TRBV7-2 to TRBJ1-2; no clear D. The CDR3 runs 12 residues. V lost 1 base, J lost 8 bases, and 8 bases lay in between. Germline CDR1 and CDR2: SGHTA and FQGNSA. In DNA, the CDR3 is TGTGCCAGCAGCTTAGGAGAGGAAGGCTACACCTTC. Its protein product is CASSLGEEGYTF.

The V gene is TRBV9, the J gene TRBJ1-6; the D is unclear. V lost 6 bases to trimming and J lost 6 bases, with 10 bases between them. This CDR3 is built from 13 residues. The V gene's germline CDR1 is SGDLS and CDR2 YYNGEE. In nucleotides, the CDR3 is TGTGCCAGCAACCCCGGTTTTAATTCACCCCTCCACTTT. Amino acid sequence: CASNPGFNSPLHF. The whole variable domain, filled in from reference TRBV9 and TRBJ1-6, reads DSGVTQTPKHLITATGQRVTLRCSPRSGDLSVYWYQQSLDQGLQFLIQYYNGEERAKGNILERFSAQQFPDLHSELNLSSLELGDSALYFCASNPGFNSPLHFGNGTRLTVT.

The J gene is TRBJ1-6, the V gene TRBV6-5; no firm D call. The CDR3 sequence is 13 residues long. V lost 2 bases to trimming and J lost 7 bases, with 6 bases between them. Germline-derived CDR1 and CDR2 are MNHEY and SVGAGI. The CDR3 DNA sequence: TGTGCCAGCAGTTACGAGGGAAATTCACCCCTCCACTTT. This codes for CASSYEGNSPLHF.

The gene calls are TRBV7-9 and TRBJ2-2, with 10 nucleotides matching TRBD1. Germline V gives CDR1 SEHNR, CDR2 FQNEAQ (reference sequence). This CDR3 has 17 amino acids. With 3 bases clipped from V and 7 bases from J, the junction kept 11 bases outside the gene matches. In nucleotides, the CDR3 is TGTGCCAGCAGCTTGCGCCGGGACAGGGGATTCGACGGGGAGCTGTTTTTT. Its translation is CASSLRRDRGFDGELFF.

This sequence joins TRBV6-4 and TRBJ2-2; TRBD1 matches 9 bases. Germline lookup yields CDR1 MRHNA and CDR2 SNTAGT. With V trimmed by 1 base and J by 3 bases, 3 bases remained unmatched. This CDR3 region has 16 residues. The DNA for the CDR3 is TGTGCCAGCAGTGACTTTGACAGGGGGGACACCGGGGAGCTGTTTTTT. Residues: CASSDFDRGDTGELFF.

This chain connects TRBV30 to TRBJ1-4, with no clear D. The CDR3 spans 13 residues. Germline values: CDR1 GTSNPN, CDR2 SVGIG (reference sequence). V was cut by 4 bases and J by 12 bases, with 18 bases left in between. CDR3 residues: CAWTQSTHSQLFF. In DNA, the CDR3 is TGTGCCTGGACCCAATCAACTCACAGCCAACTGTTTTTT. Looking up the rest from reference TRBV30 and TRBJ1-4 gives the full variable domain: SQTIHQWPATLVQPVGSPLSLECTVEGTSNPNLYWYRQAAGRGLQLLFYSVGIGQISSEVPQNLSASRPQDRQFILSSKKLLLSDSGFYLCAWTQSTHSQLFFGSGTQLSVL.

The gene calls are TRBV5-1 and TRBJ1-1, with D unresolved. Germline CDR1 SGHRS, CDR2 YFSETQ. The CDR3 is 12 amino acids. V was trimmed by 0 bases and J by 8 bases, leaving 8 bases between them. This CDR3 is CASSLEQAEAFF. Written as DNA, the CDR3 is TGCGCCAGCAGCTTGGAGCAAGCCGAAGCTTTCTTT.